Shown below are 21 T cell receptor beta chains from a single sample sequenced in a study of molecular identifiers for immune sequencing clone quantification. TCRdb redid the calling of the PCR reads with MiXCR, one entry per CDR3 protein. The sample gives approximately 550,000 distinct CDR3 sequences, over 20% of which show up once; more than 0.8% is in the top ten. Sequenced: naive CD8+ T cells from blood, with Jurkat cell RNA spiked in. Indicated subset: FACS-sorted CD8+CD4-CCR7+CD45RA+ naive T cells. The receptors stem from a human donor in good health. Some libraries in this study had Jurkat cell RNA spiked in.

Only a few counts were recorded for this clonotype. The chain has TRBV30 and TRBJ2-3, with TRBD1 matching 10 bases. The germline CDR1 and CDR2 sequences are GTSNPN and SVGIG (reference sequence). The CDR3 consists of 15 residues. The junction had 5 bases not matched to a gene; V was cut back by 0 bases and J by 5 bases. CDR3: CAWSVGQGVVDTQYF. The DNA of the CDR3 is TGTGCCTGGAGTGTAGGACAGGGGGTGGTAGATACGCAGTATTTT. Combining the CDR3 with reference TRBV30 and TRBJ2-3 gives the whole variable domain SQTIHQWPATLVQPVGSPLSLECTVEGTSNPNLYWYRQAAGRGLQLLFYSVGIGQISSEVPQNLSASRPQDRQFILSSKKLLLSDSGFYLCAWSVGQGVVDTQYFGPGTRLTVL.

This clonotype came up many times. The V gene is TRBV7-6, the J gene TRBJ2-3, with 7 bases identical to TRBD1. J gave up 0 bases and V 5 bases, and 14 bases lay outside the gene matches. This CDR3 spans 18 amino acids. The germline V gene has CDR1 SGHVS and CDR2 FNYEAQ. For the CDR3, the DNA is TGTGCCAGCAGCCTGACCGGCCTGACAGGGCTTAGCACAGATACGCAGTATTTT. It encodes CASSLTGLTGLSTDTQYF.

This clonotype has a single count. A read error is possible here, since a much larger clone lies one base away. CDR3 sequence: CASSLPDRGPSNTGELFF. The CDR3 nucleotides read TGTGCCAGCAGCTTGCCCGACAGGGGGCCATCGAACACCGGGGAGCTGTTTTTT. This chain uses TRBV5-4 with TRBJ2-2; 10 nucleotides align to TRBD1. Germline V CDR1 and CDR2: SGHNT, YYREEE (reference sequence). This CDR3 spans 18 amino acids. V trimming: 1 base; J trimming: 0 bases; junction bases outside the gene matches: 6.

This clonotype was seen repeatedly, ten times or more. The gene calls are TRBV7-2 and TRBJ2-1; 7 nucleotides align to TRBD1. The CDR3 is made up of 15 amino acids. The junction had 8 bases not matched to a gene; V was cut back by 5 bases and J by 4 bases. The germline gives CDR1 SGHTA, CDR2 FQGNSA. The CDR3 reads CASSLLGTDYNEQFF. CDR3 DNA sequence: TGTGCCAGCAGCCTACTCGGGACAGATTACAATGAGCAGTTCTTC.

This clonotype was recorded many times. V usage is TRBV7-9 and J usage is TRBJ1-3; D is possibly TRBD1 (5 bases). Looked up from germline, CDR1 is SEHNR and CDR2 is FQNEAQ (reference sequence). V was pared by 3 bases and J by 2 bases, with 11 bases between. This CDR3 region has 15 residues. CDR3 in amino acids: CASSFRPGAGNTIYF. The CDR3 nucleotides read TGTGCCAGCAGCTTCCGCCCGGGGGCTGGAAACACCATATATTTT.

This clonotype was seen repeatedly, ten times or more. The CDR3 coding sequence is TGTGCCAGCAGCTCACGAGAGACGGGGAACACTGAAGCTTTCTTT. Protein: CASSSRETGNTEAFF. This rearrangement joins TRBV7-9 to TRBJ1-1, with no clear D. Germline V lookup: CDR1 SEHNR, CDR2 FQNEAQ (reference sequence). The CDR3 contains 15 residues. The V end was cut by 4 bases, the J end by 1 base, with 13 bases between.

This clonotype was counted many times. V gene TRBV6-2 or TRBV6-3 combines with J gene TRBJ1-1, with TRBD1 matching over 11 bases. The length of the CDR3 is 13 residues. Germline trimming cut 8 bases from V and 3 bases from J; bases unmatched to any gene: 2. Germline V lookup: CDR1 MNHEY, CDR2 SVGEGT. CDR3 nucleotides: TGTGCCAGCTTGGGACAGGGGGACACTGAAGCTTTCTTT. Translated, it gives CASLGQGDTEAFF.

This clonotype was recorded a few times. The rearrangement links TRBV3-1 to TRBJ2-1; possible D gene TRBD2, 6 bases. Trimming shortened V by 0 bases and J by 3 bases, and 9 bases separated the two germline ends. The length of the CDR3 is 15 residues. CDR1 is LGHDT, CDR2 YNNKEL, per germline (reference sequence). The DNA of the CDR3 is TGTGCCAGCAGCCAAGATGGCGGGGTCTACAATGAGCAGTTCTTC. Protein product: CASSQDGGVYNEQFF.

This clonotype was seen a few times. This chain connects TRBV23-1 to TRBJ2-2; no definite D call. TRBV23-1 is marked as an open reading frame, function uncertain. Trimming stripped 9 bases from V and 3 bases from J, with 17 bases between. The CDR3 covers 15 residues. The CDR3 bases are TGCGCCAGACCTAAGACCCCTCAGGACACCGGGGAGCTGTTTTTT. It specifies CARPKTPQDTGELFF.

This clonotype was counted ten times or more. The rearrangement links TRBV20-1 to TRBJ2-7; D is undetermined. This CDR3 comprises 11 residues. The V end was cut by 2 bases, the J end by 3 bases, with 5 bases between. Germline V gene sequence: CDR1 DFQATT, CDR2 SNEGSKA (reference sequence). The chain's CDR3 is CSARHGYEQYF. The DNA of the CDR3 is TGCAGTGCTAGACACGGCTACGAGCAGTACTTC.

The chain has TRBV2 and TRBJ1-6; D is possibly TRBD1 (5 bases). The V end lost 4 bases, the J end lost 10 bases, and 8 bases lay between the germline ends. Germline V CDR1 and CDR2: SNHLY, FYNNEI. This CDR3 region has 12 residues. For the CDR3, the DNA is TGTGCCAGCAGTGGGGACGGATCACCCCTCCACTTT. Its protein product is CASSGDGSPLHF. Combining the CDR3 with reference TRBV2 and TRBJ1-6 gives the whole variable domain EPEVTQTPSHQVTQMGQEVILRCVPISNHLYFYWYRQILGQKVEFLVSFYNNEISEKSEIFDDQFSVERPDGSNFTLKIRSTKLEDSAMYFCASSGDGSPLHFGNGTRLTVT.

In regard to this clonotype: A much bigger clone sits one base away, suggesting this may be a read error. The genes are TRBV27 and TRBJ2-1; TRBD2 agrees at 11 bases. Germline trimming cut 6 bases from V and 5 bases from J; bases unmatched to any gene: 6. CDR1 and CDR2 (germline): MNHEY, SMNVEV (reference sequence). The CDR3 sequence is 15 residues long. The CDR3 region is CASSPGTSGNNEQFF. Here the CDR3 DNA reads TGTGCCAGCAGCCCCGGGACTAGCGGTAACAATGAGCAGTTCTTC.

This chain uses TRBV6-2 or TRBV6-3 with TRBJ1-1; 7 bases map to TRBD1. In germline, CDR1 is MNHEY, CDR2 SVGEGT. The CDR3 runs 18 residues. V was pared by 6 bases and J by 4 bases, with 20 bases of the junction left unmatched. The CDR3 reads CASSLHPGQAGWGTEAFF. The CDR3 region has the DNA TGTGCCAGCAGCCTTCACCCTGGACAGGCTGGTTGGGGCACTGAAGCTTTCTTT.

CDR3 bases: TGCGCCAGCAGCCAAGATTTCCCAGGGGCCATCACCGGGGAGCTGTTTTTT. Its protein is CASSQDFPGAITGELFF. The gene calls are TRBV4-1 and TRBJ2-2; the D gene is possibly TRBD1 (6 bases). CDR3 length: 17 residues. Germline V gene sequence: CDR1 MGHRA, CDR2 YSYEKL. Trimming pared 0 bases from V and 4 bases from J, leaving 15 bases between.

This clonotype was observed a few times. The V call is TRBV11-3, the J call TRBJ1-1; D perhaps matches TRBD1 (6 bases). Germline V gives CDR1 SGHNT, CDR2 YENEEA. The CDR3 spans 13 residues. The ends were cut back, 1 base at V and 6 bases at J, with 9 bases in the middle. CDR3 loop: CASSLGHRAEAFF. The CDR3 DNA reads TGTGCCAGCAGCTTAGGTCACAGGGCTGAAGCTTTCTTT.

A remark on this clonotype: This sequence may be a read error, since a much larger clone differs from it by one base. This chain joins TRBV7-2 and TRBJ2-1; 7 bases agree with TRBD1. This CDR3 is 16 amino acids long. Germline V lookup: CDR1 SGHTA, CDR2 FQGNSA. CDR3 bases: TGTGCCAGCAGCCCCCTCTGGGACAGCTTCTACAATGAGCAGCTCTTC. Protein sequence: CASSPLWDSFYNEQLF.

This clonotype was picked up many times. The rearrangement joins TRBV24-1 to TRBJ1-5, with D perhaps matching TRBD1 (5 bases). This CDR3 contains 16 residues. Trimming stripped 7 bases from V and 3 bases from J, with 18 bases between. Germline lookup yields CDR1 KGHDR and CDR2 SFDVKD. The chain's CDR3 is CATREGITGDNQPQHF. DNA of the CDR3: TGTGCCACCAGAGAGGGGATAACTGGAGACAATCAGCCCCAGCATTTT.

Only a few counts were recorded for this clonotype. This chain connects TRBV27 to TRBJ1-5; 7 nucleotides match TRBD1. The V segment lost 5 bases and the J segment 4 bases; nucleotides outside the gene matches: 8. The CDR3 length is 15 residues. Germline CDR1 MNHEY, CDR2 SMNVEV (reference sequence). The CDR3 loop reads CASSPSTGLNQPQHF. CDR3 nucleotides: TGTGCCAGCAGTCCCTCGACAGGGCTTAATCAGCCCCAGCATTTT.

Points on this clonotype: A much larger clone is a single base away; this may be a read error. The V and J genes are TRBV5-3 and TRBJ2-4; 8 positions agree with TRBD1. Being an ORF, TRBV5-3 has a function that is uncertain. Trimming cost V 8 bases and J 14 bases; bases outside gene matches: 21. The CDR3 totals 15 residues. CDR3 residues: CASGSTRSGAGGEYF. Here the CDR3 DNA reads TGTGCCAGCGGCTCCACCCGGTCTGGCGCAGGGGGCGAGTACTTC.

The chain employs TRBV13 and TRBJ2-7, with D possibly matching TRBD1 (6 bases). Germline assignment: CDR1 PRHDT and CDR2 FYEKMQ (reference sequence). This CDR3 has 14 residues. V lost 4 bases and J 0 bases, leaving 10 bases between the germline ends. This CDR3 reads CASSSGTLSYEQYF. CDR3 bases: TGTGCCAGCAGCTCCGGGACACTCTCCTACGAGCAGTACTTC.

This clonotype was observed once. The CDR3 end shows no conserved phenylalanine or tryptophan, and so a read error is likely. The chain couples TRBV2 to TRBJ2-5, with TRBD1 as a possible D gene (6 bases). The CDR3 covers 13 residues. Deletions cut 6 bases from V and 2 bases from J, with 10 bases between. CDR1 SNHLY and CDR2 FYNNEI come from the germline V gene. The CDR3: CASRAGVQETQYS. CDR3 DNA: TGTGCCAGCAGGGCAGGGGTTCAAGAGACCCAGTACTCC.